Below are 2 T cell receptor beta chains sequenced from a single sample in a study of sequential checkpoint blockade in melanoma. The assay was immunoSEQ multiplex PCR, and TCRdb's table has in-frame clones only and misses some. Among 40,000 or so clones, 30% to 35% were seen once, and the ten largest hold 1.6%. As to treatment: randomized to nivolumab then ipilimumab (arm A) or the reverse (arm B). This sample comprised tumor tissue (inferred from file names), obtained from a patient given nivolumab and ipilimumab in sequence. These receptors came from a human donor with melanoma.

The chain combines TRBV28 with TRBJ1-2; perhaps TRBD1 as D (5 bases). The CDR3 has 12 amino acids. Germline values: CDR1 MDHEN, CDR2 SYDVKM. The DNA for the CDR3 is TGTGCGATCGGAAGGGGCGGGAATGGCTACACCTTC. This translates into CAIGRGGNGYTF.

This clone was observed many times. Here the CDR3 DNA reads TGTGCCAGCAGTTACCTACCGACAGGGGGAAACACTGAAGCTTTCTTT. This encodes CASSYLPTGGNTEAFF. V usage is TRBV6-8 and J usage is TRBJ1-1, with 9 bases fitting TRBD1. CDR1 and CDR2 (germline): MNHGY, SAAAGT. Trimming took 2 bases from V and 2 from J; bases not matched to a gene: 6. The CDR3 sequence is 16 residues long.